The present entry profiles one T cell receptor (beta chain) with its context. Its cognate antigen has yet to be identified. No base quality values were provided; no much bigger clone lies one nucleotide off. The trial excluded patients who had a history of autoimmune disease or were on systemic immunosuppression. Peripheral blood for TCR sequencing was collected from all dose cohorts at baseline, on cycle 4 day 1, and on cycle 7 day 1. The samples were drawn from a first-in-human, open-label, multicenter phase I dose-escalation trial of ivuxolimab. Adults with locally advanced or metastatic melanoma, renal cell carcinoma, hepatocellular carcinoma or head and neck squamous cell carcinoma were enrolled in the trial. Before TCR sequencing, CD4+ T cells and CD8+ T cells from peripheral blood were sorted into separate populations. The CDR3 sequence holds 13 residues, the cysteine and phenylalanine included. CDR3 DNA only is kept here, 39 bases in frame from base 1. CDR1 LNHDA and CDR2 SQIVND are derived from the germline V gene (reference sequence). V was cut back by 4 bases and J by 3 bases, leaving a gap of 6 bases between them.

For sequencing of the TCRbeta CDR3 region, genomic DNA was extracted from the sorted cells. The immunoSEQ Assay was used for sequencing of TCRbeta CDR3 regions. TCRdb obtained this table from immuneACCESS and retained in-frame rearrangements with V and J assigned. These tables miss some clones; where compared with another copy, unresolved V genes account for less than half of the shortfall, and the remainder is unexplained. The sample profile shows around 80,000 clones; approximately 85% of them were found once. The biggest ten clones account for 0.53% of the sample. The data originate from a study of OX40 agonist ivuxolimab in advanced cancers. In the study overall: Ivuxolimab was an agonistic, fully human IgG2 monoclonal antibody directed against OX40 (CD134), a costimulatory receptor. Partial responses were achieved by three dose-escalation patients, of whom one had hepatocellular carcinoma and two had cutaneous melanoma. The paper covers the monotherapy dose-escalation part of the phase I ivuxolimab trial, which included N ≈ 52 patients. Intravenous ivuxolimab was administered to patients every 2 weeks at six dose levels: 0.01, 0.1, 0.3, 1.5, 3 and 10 mg/kg. Prior anti-PD-1, anti-PD-L1 or anti-CTLA-4 therapy was permitted, and checkpoint inhibitors had been received by approximately 39% of dose-escalation patients. Peripheral TCRbeta sequencing aimed to test whether ivuxolimab altered TCR sequence diversity and caused clonal T-cell expansion. Of the approximately 53 patients in dose escalation, 19 had hepatocellular carcinoma, roughly 15 had melanoma, 9 had renal cell carcinoma and 9 had head and neck cancer. The dose-escalation cohort was roughly 87% male with a mean age of about 54 years, ranging from roughly 23 to 80.

Results and caveats for the whole study, not just this receptor: After ivuxolimab, expanded clones were on average more numerous among CD8+ T cells than among CD4+ T cells. Low levels of normalized T-cell clonal expansion were also seen in some nonresponding patients. In the 0.1-3.0 mg/kg groups, partial responders were among the patients with the lowest normalized peripheral clonal expansion, particularly in CD8+ T cells. Which antigens the clonally expanded peripheral T cells were specific for was not determined. At doses of 0.1 to 3.0 mg/kg, clonal expansion of both CD4+ and CD8+ blood T cells was observed from baseline to week 6.

The sequence derives from an adult with an advanced solid tumor such as melanoma, head and neck, liver or kidney cancer. The rearranged chain carries TRBV19 and TRBJ1-4; the D gene assignment is ambiguous. Material: CD4+ or CD8+ T cells sorted from blood, obtained in a trial of the OX40 agonist ivuxolimab. The nucleotide sequence reads as follows: TGTGCCAGTAGTAAGTCAGCTAATGAAAAACTGTTTTTT. Translated, this is CASSKSANEKLFF. With all but the CDR3 taken from the reference TRBV19 and TRBJ1-4 genes, the full variable domain is: DGGITQSPKYLFRKEGQNVTLSCEQNLNHDAMYWYRQDPGQGLRLIYYSQIVNDFQKGDIAEGYSVSREKKESFPLTVTSAQKNPTAFYLCASSKSANEKLFFGSGTQLSVL.